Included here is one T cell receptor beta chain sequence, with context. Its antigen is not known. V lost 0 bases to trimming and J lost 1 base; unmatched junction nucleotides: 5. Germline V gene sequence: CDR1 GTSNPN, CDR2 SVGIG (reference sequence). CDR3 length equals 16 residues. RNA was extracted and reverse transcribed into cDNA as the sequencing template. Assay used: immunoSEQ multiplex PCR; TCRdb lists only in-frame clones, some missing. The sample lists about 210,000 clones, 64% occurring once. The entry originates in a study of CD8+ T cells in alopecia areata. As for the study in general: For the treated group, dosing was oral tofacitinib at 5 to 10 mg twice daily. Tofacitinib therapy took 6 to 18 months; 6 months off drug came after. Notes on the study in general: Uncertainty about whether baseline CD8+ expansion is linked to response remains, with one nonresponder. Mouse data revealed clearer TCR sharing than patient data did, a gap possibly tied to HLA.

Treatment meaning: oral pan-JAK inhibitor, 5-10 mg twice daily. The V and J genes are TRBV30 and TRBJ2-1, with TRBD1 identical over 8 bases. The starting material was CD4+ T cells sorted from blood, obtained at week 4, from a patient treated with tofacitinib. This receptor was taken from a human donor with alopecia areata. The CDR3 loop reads CAWSVGTGGSYNEQFF. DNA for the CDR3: TGTGCCTGGAGTGTAGGCACAGGGGGTTCCTACAATGAGCAGTTCTTC.